The clone carrying this TCR beta chain was recorded at least ten times. Its target is not known. The germline gives CDR1 SGHRS, CDR2 YFSETQ. The V gene lost 0 bases and the J gene lost 0 bases, with 8 bases spanning the gap. This CDR3 region has 15 residues. The sample is drawn from a study of CD8 T cells in ankylosing spondylitis. Study results and limitations: As reported, disease-linked clones showed significant enrichment in matched ankylosing spondylitis synovial fluid.

One entry per CDR3 protein results from TCRdb running MiXCR on the 5' RACE reads. The sample shows just under 95,000 distinct CDR3 sequences, just under 9% of them seen only once. Source material: blood, either unsorted or a sorted T cell fraction (not recorded which). This receptor was identified in a male donor with ankylosing spondylitis or in good health (not recorded which). The gene calls are TRBV5-1 and TRBJ2-3; D remains unclear. This chain's CDR3 is CASSLASKSTDTQYF. The CDR3 DNA reads TGCGCCAGCAGCTTGGCCTCGAAGAGCACAGATACGCAGTATTTT.